The 3 T cell receptor beta chains below come from one sample, sequenced in a study of a mutant IDH1 vaccine in newly diagnosed glioma (dated by TCRdb to 2020 to 2022). For these receptors, no antigen is known. The library came from the immunoSEQ multiplex PCR assay. Sourced from immuneACCESS, this table was stored by TCRdb with only in-frame sequences that have V and J called. A share of the clones is absent; for the studies checked, an unresolved V gene accounts for under half, and the remainder has no known explanation. A total of under 40,000 clones appear in this sample, more than 65% of them only once. The ten largest clones add up to 29% of the sample. The sample's time point label, in plain terms: week 47, end of study. Every vaccine dose consisted of 300 ug of a 20-mer mutant IDH1 peptide in Montanide, administered subcutaneously together with topical imiquimod. This specimen was PBMCs, taken from a glioma patient whose treatment included an IDH1 peptide vaccine. All receptors derive from a man between 25 and 39 years old with glioma.

This chain links TRBV11-2 with TRBJ2-3; D uncertain. Germline CDR1 is SGHAT and CDR2 is FQNNGV. The V end was cut by 5 bases, the J end by 2 bases, with 11 bases between. The CDR3 consists of 14 residues. CDR3 in DNA: TGTGCCAGCAGCCCTCAGACCCTCACAGATACGCAGTATTTT. Protein: CASSPQTLTDTQYF. Based on the CDR3 plus reference TRBV11-2 and TRBJ2-3, the full variable domain is EAGVAQSPRYKIIEKRQSVAFWCNPISGHATLYWYQQILGQGPKLLIQFQNNGVVDDSQLPKDRFSAERLKGVDSTLKIQPAKLEDSAVYLCASSPQTLTDTQYFGPGTRLTVL.

This clone occurred a few times. This chain connects TRBV7-2 to TRBJ2-5; D is unresolved. CDR1 and CDR2 from the germline V gene are SGHTA and FQGNSA. There are 13 residues in the CDR3. Trimming removed 1 base from V and 1 base from J, with 4 bases in between. CDR3 protein: CASSLVLQETQYF. The CDR3 DNA sequence: TGTGCCAGCAGCTTAGTCCTCCAAGAGACCCAGTACTTC.

V is TRBV5-6 and J is TRBJ1-1; TRBD1 is a possible D gene (5 bases). CDR3 length: 13 amino acids. V was shortened by 2 bases and J by 1 base, with 6 bases between the two germline ends. The germline V gene has CDR1 SGHDT and CDR2 YYEEEE. The CDR3: CASSFQGNTEAFF. The DNA of the CDR3 is TGTGCCAGCAGCTTTCAGGGGAACACTGAAGCTTTCTTT.